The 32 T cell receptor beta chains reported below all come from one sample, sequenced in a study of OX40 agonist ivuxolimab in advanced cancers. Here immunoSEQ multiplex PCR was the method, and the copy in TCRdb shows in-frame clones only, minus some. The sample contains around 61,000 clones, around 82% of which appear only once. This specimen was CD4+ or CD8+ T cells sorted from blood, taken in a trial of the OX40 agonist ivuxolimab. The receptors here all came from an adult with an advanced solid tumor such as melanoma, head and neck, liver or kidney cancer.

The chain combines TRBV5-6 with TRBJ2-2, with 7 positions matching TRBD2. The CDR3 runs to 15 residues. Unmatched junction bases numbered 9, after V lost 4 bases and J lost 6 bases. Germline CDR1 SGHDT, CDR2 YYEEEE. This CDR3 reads CASSTWGGRAGELFF. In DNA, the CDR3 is TGTGCCAGCAGCACCTGGGGAGGGCGGGCCGGGGAGCTGTTTTTT.

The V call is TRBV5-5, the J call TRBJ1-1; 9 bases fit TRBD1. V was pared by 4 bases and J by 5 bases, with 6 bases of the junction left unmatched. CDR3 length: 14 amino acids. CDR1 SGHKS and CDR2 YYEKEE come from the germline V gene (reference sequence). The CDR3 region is CASSVDRGGTEAFF. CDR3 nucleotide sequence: TGTGCCAGCAGCGTGGACAGGGGAGGGACTGAAGCTTTCTTT.

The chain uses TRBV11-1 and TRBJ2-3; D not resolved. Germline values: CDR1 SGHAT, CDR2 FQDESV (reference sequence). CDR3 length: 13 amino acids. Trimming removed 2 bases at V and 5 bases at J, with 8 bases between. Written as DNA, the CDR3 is TGTGCCAGCAGCTTATCCAAACTAGATACGCAGTATTTT. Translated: CASSLSKLDTQYF.

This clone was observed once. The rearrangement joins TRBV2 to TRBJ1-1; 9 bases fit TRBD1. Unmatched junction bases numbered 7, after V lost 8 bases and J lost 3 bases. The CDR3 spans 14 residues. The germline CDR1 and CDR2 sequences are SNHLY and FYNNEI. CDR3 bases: TGTGCCAGCGTAACAGGGGGCTGGGACACTGAAGCTTTCTTT. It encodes CASVTGGWDTEAFF.

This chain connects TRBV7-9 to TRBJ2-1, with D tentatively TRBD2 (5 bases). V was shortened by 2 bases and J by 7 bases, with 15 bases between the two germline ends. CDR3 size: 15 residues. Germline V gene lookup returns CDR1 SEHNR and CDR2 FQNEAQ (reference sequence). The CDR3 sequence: CASSLNTRERNEQFF. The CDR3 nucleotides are TGTGCCAGCAGCTTAAATACTAGGGAGAGGAATGAGCAGTTCTTC.

In nucleotides, the CDR3 is TGCGCCAGCAGTGCCGGGACAGGGAATGGCTACACCTTC. This translates into CASSAGTGNGYTF. The rearrangement uses TRBV10-1 and TRBJ1-2, with 9 bases matching TRBD1. The CDR3 consists of 13 residues. V trimming: 4 bases; J trimming: 6 bases; junction bases outside the gene matches: 3. Germline V gene sequence: CDR1 WNHNN, CDR2 SYGVQD (reference sequence).

The chain's CDR3 is CASSQVGARVSYEQYF. The CDR3 DNA sequence: TGTGCCAGCAGCCAAGTAGGGGCTAGAGTGTCCTACGAGCAGTACTTC. This chain uses TRBV4-2 with TRBJ2-7; the D gene is possibly TRBD1 (5 bases). The V end was cut by 1 base, the J end by 1 base, with 14 bases between. Germline V CDR1 and CDR2: LGHNA, YNFKEQ. The CDR3 sequence is 16 residues long.

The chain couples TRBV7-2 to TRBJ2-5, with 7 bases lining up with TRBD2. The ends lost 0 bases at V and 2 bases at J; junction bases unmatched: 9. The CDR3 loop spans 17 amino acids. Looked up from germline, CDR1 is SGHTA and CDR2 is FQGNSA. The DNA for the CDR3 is TGTGCCAGCAGCTTAGCCGCTAGCGGAGAGGGACAAGAGACCCAGTACTTC. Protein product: CASSLAASGEGQETQYF.

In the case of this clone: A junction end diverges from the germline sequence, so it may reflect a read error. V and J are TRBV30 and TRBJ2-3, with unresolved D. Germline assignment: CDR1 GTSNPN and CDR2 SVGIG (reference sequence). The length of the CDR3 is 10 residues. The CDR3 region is CAWKQKSLDF. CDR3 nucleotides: TGTGCCTGGAAGCAAAAGTCACTGGATTTT. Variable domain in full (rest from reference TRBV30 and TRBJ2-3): SQTIHQWPATLVQPVGSPLSLECTVEGTSNPNLYWYRQAAGRGLQLLFYSVGIGQISSEVPQNLSASRPQDRQFILSSKKLLLSDSGFYLCAWKQKSLDFGPGTRLTVL.

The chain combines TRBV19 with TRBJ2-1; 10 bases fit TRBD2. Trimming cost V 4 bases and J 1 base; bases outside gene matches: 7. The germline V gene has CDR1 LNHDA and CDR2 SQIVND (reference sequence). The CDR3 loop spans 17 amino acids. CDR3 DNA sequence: TGTGCCAGTAGTAAACGGACTAGCGGATTATCCTACAATGAGCAGTTCTTC. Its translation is CASSKRTSGLSYNEQFF.

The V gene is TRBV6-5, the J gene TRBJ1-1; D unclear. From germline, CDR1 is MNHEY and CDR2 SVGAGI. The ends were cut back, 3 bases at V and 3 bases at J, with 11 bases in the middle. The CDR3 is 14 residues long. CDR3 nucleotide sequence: TGTGCCAGCAGTTATCCAGGCCTTTACACTGAAGCTTTCTTT. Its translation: CASSYPGLYTEAFF.

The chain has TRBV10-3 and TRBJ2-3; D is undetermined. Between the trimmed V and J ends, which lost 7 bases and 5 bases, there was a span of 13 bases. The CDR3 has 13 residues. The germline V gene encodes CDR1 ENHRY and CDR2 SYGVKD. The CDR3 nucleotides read TGTGCCATCACCCGAATGGAGCAAGATACGCAGTATTTT. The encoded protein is CAITRMEQDTQYF.

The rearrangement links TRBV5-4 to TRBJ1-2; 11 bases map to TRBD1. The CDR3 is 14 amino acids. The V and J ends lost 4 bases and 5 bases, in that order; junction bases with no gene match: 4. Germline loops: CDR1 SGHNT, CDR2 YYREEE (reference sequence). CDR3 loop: CASSPDRGLYGYTF. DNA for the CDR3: TGTGCCAGCAGCCCGGACAGGGGGCTGTATGGCTACACCTTC.

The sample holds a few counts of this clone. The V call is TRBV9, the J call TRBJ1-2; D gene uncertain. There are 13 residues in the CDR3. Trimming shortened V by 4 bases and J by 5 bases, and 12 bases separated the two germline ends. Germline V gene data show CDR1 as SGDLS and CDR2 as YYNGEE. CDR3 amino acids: CASSQPGGYGYTF. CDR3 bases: TGTGCCAGCAGCCAGCCGGGAGGGTATGGCTACACCTTC.

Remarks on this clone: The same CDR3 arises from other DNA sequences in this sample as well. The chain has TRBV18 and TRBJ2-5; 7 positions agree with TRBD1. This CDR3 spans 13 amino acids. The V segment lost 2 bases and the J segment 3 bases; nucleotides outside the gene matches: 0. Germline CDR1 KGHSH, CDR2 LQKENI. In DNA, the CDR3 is TGTGCCAGCTCACCAACAGGGGAAGAGACCCAGTACTTC. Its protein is CASSPTGEETQYF. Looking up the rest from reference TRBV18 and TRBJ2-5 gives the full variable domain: NAGVMQNPRHLVRRRGQEARLRCSPMKGHSHVYWYRQLPEEGLKFMVYLQKENIIDESGMPKERFSAEFPKEGPSILRIQQVVRGDSAAYFCASSPTGEETQYFGPGTRLLVL.

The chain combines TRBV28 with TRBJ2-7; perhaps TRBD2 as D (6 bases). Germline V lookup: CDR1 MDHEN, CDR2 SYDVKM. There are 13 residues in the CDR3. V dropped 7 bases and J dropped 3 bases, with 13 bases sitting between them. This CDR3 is CASKVGGVYEQYF. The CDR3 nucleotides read TGTGCCAGCAAGGTGGGCGGGGTCTACGAGCAGTACTTC.

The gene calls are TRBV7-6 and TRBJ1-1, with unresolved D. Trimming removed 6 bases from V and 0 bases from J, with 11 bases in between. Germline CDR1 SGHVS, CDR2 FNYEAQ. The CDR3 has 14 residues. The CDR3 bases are TGTGCCAGCAGTACCGGCAACATGAACACTGAAGCTTTCTTT. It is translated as CASSTGNMNTEAFF.

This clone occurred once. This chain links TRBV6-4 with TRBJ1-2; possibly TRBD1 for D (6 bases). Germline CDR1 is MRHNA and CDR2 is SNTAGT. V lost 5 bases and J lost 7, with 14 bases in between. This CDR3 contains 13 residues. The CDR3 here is CASSPGVVGGYTF. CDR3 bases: TGTGCCAGCAGTCCAGGGGTTGTCGGTGGCTACACCTTC.

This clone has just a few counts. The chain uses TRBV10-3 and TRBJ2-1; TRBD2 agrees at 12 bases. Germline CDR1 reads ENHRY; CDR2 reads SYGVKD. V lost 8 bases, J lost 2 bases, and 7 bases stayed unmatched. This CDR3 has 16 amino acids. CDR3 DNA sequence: TGTGCCATCGCTAGCGGGAGGGCTACTGCCTACAATGAGCAGTTCTTC. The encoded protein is CAIASGRATAYNEQFF.

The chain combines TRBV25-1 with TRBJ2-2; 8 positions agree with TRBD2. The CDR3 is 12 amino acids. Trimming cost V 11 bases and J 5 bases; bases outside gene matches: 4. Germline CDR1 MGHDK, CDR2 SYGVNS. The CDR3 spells CAASGWTGELFF. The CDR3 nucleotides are TGTGCCGCTAGCGGGTGGACCGGGGAGCTGTTTTTT.

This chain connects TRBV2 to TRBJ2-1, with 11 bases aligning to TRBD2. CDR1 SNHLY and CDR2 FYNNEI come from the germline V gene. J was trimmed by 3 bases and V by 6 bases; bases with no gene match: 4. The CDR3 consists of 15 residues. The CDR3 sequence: CASRPGLADYNEQFF. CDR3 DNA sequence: TGTGCCAGCAGGCCGGGACTAGCGGACTACAATGAGCAGTTCTTC.

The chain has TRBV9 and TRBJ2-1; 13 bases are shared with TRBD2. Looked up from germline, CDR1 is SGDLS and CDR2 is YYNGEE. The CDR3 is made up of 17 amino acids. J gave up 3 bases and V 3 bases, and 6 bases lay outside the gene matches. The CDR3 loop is CASSAFRTSGSYNEQFF. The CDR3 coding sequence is TGTGCCAGCAGCGCTTTCCGGACTAGCGGGAGCTACAATGAGCAGTTCTTC. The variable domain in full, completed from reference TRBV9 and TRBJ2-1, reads DSGVTQTPKHLITATGQRVTLRCSPRSGDLSVYWYQQSLDQGLQFLIQYYNGEERAKGNILERFSAQQFPDLHSELNLSSLELGDSALYFCASSAFRTSGSYNEQFFGPGTRLTVL.

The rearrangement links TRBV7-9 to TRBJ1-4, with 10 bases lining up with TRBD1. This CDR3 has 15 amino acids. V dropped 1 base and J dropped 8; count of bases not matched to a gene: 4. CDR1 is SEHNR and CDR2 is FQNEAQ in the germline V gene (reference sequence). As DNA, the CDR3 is TGTGCCAGCAGCTTAGGACAGGGGGCACGAGAAAAACTGTTTTTT. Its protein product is CASSLGQGAREKLFF.

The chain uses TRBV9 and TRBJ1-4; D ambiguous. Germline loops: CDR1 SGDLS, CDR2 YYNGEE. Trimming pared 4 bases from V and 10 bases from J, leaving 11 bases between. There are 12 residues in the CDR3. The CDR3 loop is CASSYQEGKLFF. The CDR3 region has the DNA TGTGCCAGCAGCTACCAAGAGGGAAAACTGTTTTTT. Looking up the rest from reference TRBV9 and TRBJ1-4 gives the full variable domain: DSGVTQTPKHLITATGQRVTLRCSPRSGDLSVYWYQQSLDQGLQFLIQYYNGEERAKGNILERFSAQQFPDLHSELNLSSLELGDSALYFCASSYQEGKLFFGSGTQLSVL.

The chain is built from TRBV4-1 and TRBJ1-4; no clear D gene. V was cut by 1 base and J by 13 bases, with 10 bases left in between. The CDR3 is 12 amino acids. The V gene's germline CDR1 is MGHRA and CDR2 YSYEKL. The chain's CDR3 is CASSQALAPLFF. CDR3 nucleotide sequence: TGCGCCAGCAGCCAAGCATTAGCTCCACTGTTTTTT.

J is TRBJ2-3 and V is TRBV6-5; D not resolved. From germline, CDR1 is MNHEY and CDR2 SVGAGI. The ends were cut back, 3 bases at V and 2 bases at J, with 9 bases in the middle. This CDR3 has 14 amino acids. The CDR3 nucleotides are TGTGCCAGCAGTTATATGAGGACCACAGATACGCAGTATTTT. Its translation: CASSYMRTTDTQYF.

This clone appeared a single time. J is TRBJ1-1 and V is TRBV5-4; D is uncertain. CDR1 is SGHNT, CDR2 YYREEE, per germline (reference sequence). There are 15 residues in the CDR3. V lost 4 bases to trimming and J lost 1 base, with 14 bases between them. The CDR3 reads CASSPETGENTEAFF. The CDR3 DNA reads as TGTGCCAGCAGCCCGGAGACCGGGGAGAACACTGAAGCTTTCTTT.

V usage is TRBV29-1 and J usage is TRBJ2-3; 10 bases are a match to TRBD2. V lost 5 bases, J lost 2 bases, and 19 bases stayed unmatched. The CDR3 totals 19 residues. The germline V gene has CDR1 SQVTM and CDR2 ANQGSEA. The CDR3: CSVTPIGASGSLYTDTQYF. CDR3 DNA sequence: TGCAGCGTTACCCCGATCGGCGCTAGCGGGAGTCTCTACACAGATACGCAGTATTTT.

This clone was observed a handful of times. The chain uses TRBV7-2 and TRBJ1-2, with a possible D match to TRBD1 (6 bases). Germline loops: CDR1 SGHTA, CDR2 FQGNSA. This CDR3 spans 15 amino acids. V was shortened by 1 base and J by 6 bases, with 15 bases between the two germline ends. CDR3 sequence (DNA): TGTGCCAGCAGCTTAGGACGATCAGGGGCCAATGGCTACACCTTC. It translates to CASSLGRSGANGYTF.

Here the CDR3 reads CASSSIGTSGLQYF. CDR3 nucleotide sequence: TGTGCCAGCAGCTCAATTGGGACTAGCGGGCTTCAGTACTTC. The chain joins TRBV11-2 to TRBJ2-4; 12 bases match TRBD2. V trimming: 4 bases; J trimming: 11 bases; junction bases outside the gene matches: 6. The CDR3 sequence is 14 residues long. Germline CDR1 reads SGHAT; CDR2 reads FQNNGV.

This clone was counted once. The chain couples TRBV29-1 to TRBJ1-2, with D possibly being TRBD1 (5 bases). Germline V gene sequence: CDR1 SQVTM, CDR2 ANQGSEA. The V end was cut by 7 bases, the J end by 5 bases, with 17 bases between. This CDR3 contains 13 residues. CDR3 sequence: CSAPADGGYGYTF. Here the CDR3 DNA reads TGCAGCGCCCCTGCTGATGGGGGATATGGCTACACCTTC.

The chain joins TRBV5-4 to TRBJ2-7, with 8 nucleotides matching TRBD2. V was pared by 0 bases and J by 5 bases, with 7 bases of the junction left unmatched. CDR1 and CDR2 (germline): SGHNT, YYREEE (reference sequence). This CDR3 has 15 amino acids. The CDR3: CASSLAGGGPHEQYF. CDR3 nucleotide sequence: TGTGCCAGCAGCTTGGCCGGCGGGGGGCCCCACGAGCAGTACTTC.